The rows below give T cell receptor beta chains drawn from one sample of a study of Ad26.COV2.S vaccination and SARS-CoV-2 variants. Some clones are missing from TCRdb's copy, which holds only in-frame ones; the method was immunoSEQ multiplex PCR. The profile shows 330,000 or so clones, roughly 88% of them singletons. The source was peripheral blood, collected in a trial of Ad26.COV2.S vaccine versus placebo. These receptors were obtained from a person aged 18-60 years who received the Ad26.COV2.S COVID-19 vaccine or a placebo. Both conserved end residues are trimmed from each CDR3. The D gene is left open where the match is weak. Expanded clones are given a class, and other clones once, few, many or no size at all.

J | D | V | size | CDR3
TRBJ2-5 | NA | TRBV18 | NA | ASSPLRSQETQY
TRBJ1-2 | TRBD1 | TRBV3-1/TRBV3-2 | many | ASRSQGSTLLFGYT
TRBJ2-2 | TRBD1 | TRBV5-4 | NA | ASSSPQGATGELF
TRBJ1-1 | TRBD1 | TRBV7-7 | NA | ASSPLTGIIMNTEAF
TRBJ2-3 | NA | TRBV5-1 | NA | ASSLISADTQY
TRBJ1-3 | NA | TRBV7-9 | NA | ASSLTVQGNTIY
TRBJ1-1 | NA | TRBV28 | NA | ASSLVANTEAF
TRBJ1-2 | NA | TRBV13 | NA | ATVRGRGYT
TRBJ2-3 | TRBD2 | TRBV7-6 | NA | ASSFGGRRTDTQY
TRBJ2-1 | NA | TRBV14 | NA | ASSQDPEQF
TRBJ2-7 | NA | TRBV6-5 | NA | ASSYGLSLEQY
TRBJ2-2 | NA | TRBV28 | NA | ASSSRHPTGELF
TRBJ1-5 | NA | TRBV2 | once | ASSEALLGGSQPQH
TRBJ2-7 | NA | TRBV9 | NA | ASSVGRGFSYEQY